These T cell receptor beta chains were read from a single sample in a study of identical twins. In TCRdb, the 5' RACE reads were re-called with MiXCR into one record per CDR3 protein. The repertoire holds 200,000 to 250,000 distinct CDR3 sequences, with less than 8% as singletons. The sample was also reused in another study, on yellow fever vaccine responses in identical twins.

Material for sequencing was memory (CD45RO+) T cells sorted from blood. Source of these receptors: a woman between 18 and 30 years old in good health. CDR3s include the opening cysteine and the closing phenylalanine or tryptophan. The D gene is left open where the match is weak. Only some rows state a clone size, as once, few, many or a class for expanded clones.

D gene,clone size,J gene,V gene,CDR3 length,CDR3 DNA,CDR3 protein
TRBD2,many,TRBJ2-1,TRBV10-1,15,TGCGCCAGCAGTGAGGTGGTAGCGGGAGTGAATGAGCAGTTCTTC,CASSEVVAGVNEQFF
.,.,TRBJ2-5,TRBV11-2,12,TGTGCCAGCAGCTTAGAGTCCGGGTCCCAGTACTTC,CASSLESGSQYF
TRBD1,few,TRBJ1-2,TRBV19,14,TGTGCCAGTAGAGGACAGGGGGCAGACTATGGCTACACCTTC,CASRGQGADYGYTF
TRBD1,.,TRBJ2-1,TRBV11-2,17,TGTGCCAGCAGCTTAGAACCAGGGGGCAAGGTGGGGAATGAGCAGTTCTTC,CASSLEPGGKVGNEQFF
.,few,TRBJ1-1,TRBV7-3,12,TGTGCCAGCAGCTTCCGGAAGATCGAAGCTTTCTTT,CASSFRKIEAFF
TRBD1,few,TRBJ2-7,TRBV20-1,16,TGCAGTGCTAGAGCCCGGCAAGGACAGGGGAGCTACGAGCAGTACTTC,CSARARQGQGSYEQYF
.,few,TRBJ2-7,TRBV5-1,15,TGCGCCAGCAGCTGGGGTGGTGGAGGTTTTTACGAGCAGTACTTC,CASSWGGGGFYEQYF
.,few,TRBJ2-2,TRBV27,13,TGTGCCAGCAGTTTAAGGGAGTTCGGGGAGCTGTTTTTT,CASSLREFGELFF
TRBD2,many,TRBJ2-2,TRBV15,18,TGTGCCACCAGCAGAGCCCCTCTGATGGCGGGAGGGGCCGGGGAGCTGTTTTTT,CATSRAPLMAGGAGELFF
.,many,TRBJ2-7,TRBV7-2,12,TGTGCCAGCAGTCGAAACTTTGGATTACCTTACTTC,CASSRNFGLPYF
TRBD1,.,TRBJ2-3,TRBV5-1,14,TGCGCCAGCAGGACCGGGACAGGGGTAGATACGCAGTATTTT,CASRTGTGVDTQYF
.,few,TRBJ1-5,TRBV6-1,12,TGTGCCAGCAGCGAGAGCCTCACACCCCAGCATTTT,CASSESLTPQHF
.,.,TRBJ2-5,TRBV7-2,16,TGTGCCAGCAGCTTACTTTGGCGGGGCAACCAAGAGACCCAGTACTTC,CASSLLWRGNQETQYF
.,.,TRBJ2-4,TRBV6-5,14,TGTGCCAGCAGTTACTCGTTCACAGTGGGCATTCAGTACTTC,CASSYSFTVGIQYF
TRBD1,.,TRBJ1-2,TRBV5-1,14,TGCGCCAGCAGCACCGGACAGGGTGGCTATGGCTACACCTTC,CASSTGQGGYGYTF
.,few,TRBJ2-5,TRBV20-1,14,TGCAGTGCTAGTGTACAGGGGCGGGGAGAGACCCAGTACTTC,CSASVQGRGETQYF
TRBD1,.,TRBJ2-7,TRBV5-6,15,TGTGCCAGCAGCTTGTTCGGACAGACAGGGGATCAGCAGTACTTC,CASSLFGQTGDQQYF
TRBD1,many,TRBJ1-5,TRBV28,16,TGTGCCAGCAGTTTCCGGGACAGGGGTCGCAATCAGCCCCAGCATTTT,CASSFRDRGRNQPQHF
.,.,TRBJ2-6,TRBV20-1,16,TGCAGTGCTAGCGGCAGGGGGGCAACTGGGGCCAACGTCCTGACTTTC,CSASGRGATGANVLTF
TRBD1,.,TRBJ2-7,TRBV29-1,12,TGCAGCGTTAATGAGGGGGCGAGGGAGCAGTACTTC,CSVNEGAREQYF
TRBD1,few,TRBJ2-5,TRBV12-5,14,TGTGCTAGTGGCACCGGGACAGGGGAAGAGACCCAGTACTTC,CASGTGTGEETQYF
TRBD1,.,TRBJ2-1,TRBV2,14,TGTGCCAGCAAGGGACAGGGGGCGAATAGTGAGCAGTTCTTC,CASKGQGANSEQFF
TRBD1,many,TRBJ2-2,TRBV7-3,14,TGTGCCAGCAGCCCGGACAGGGTTGGGCGGGAGCTGTTTTTT,CASSPDRVGRELFF
.,few,TRBJ2-3,TRBV21-1,19,TGTGCCAGGATCCGGGGACAGAGAGACATCTTGCCACTCACAGATACGCAGTATTTT,CARIRGQRDILPLTDTQYF
.,few,TRBJ1-1,TRBV5-1,14,TGCGCCAGCAGCTTCGGGGCGCAGGGGACTGAAGCTTTCTTT,CASSFGAQGTEAFF
TRBD1,few,TRBJ2-7,TRBV4-3,13,TGCGCCAGCAGCAGGAGGACAGGCTACGAGCAGTACTTC,CASSRRTGYEQYF
TRBD2,few,TRBJ2-4,TRBV12-3/TRBV12-4,16,TGTGCCAGCAGTTCCATCGGGGGGGGTCCCAAAAACATTCAGTACTTC,CASSSIGGGPKNIQYF
.,few,TRBJ2-3,TRBV30,12,TGTGCCTGGAGTCAGGGGCCAGATACGCAGTATTTT,CAWSQGPDTQYF
TRBD1,.,TRBJ2-1,TRBV5-1,14,TGCGCCAGCAGCTTGTTCGGACAGGTAAATGAGCAGTTCTTC,CASSLFGQVNEQFF
.,many,TRBJ2-3,TRBV12-3/TRBV12-4,16,TGTGCCAGCAGCTCCAGGGGGAGGGAACGCACAGATACGCAGTATTTT,CASSSRGRERTDTQYF
.,many,TRBJ2-1,TRBV12-3/TRBV12-4,17,TGTGCCAGCAGTCGCCGGCTTCCGGGACAATCCTACAATGAGCAGTTCTTC,CASSRRLPGQSYNEQFF
TRBD2,many,TRBJ2-3,TRBV6-2/TRBV6-3,15,TGTGCCAGCAGTTACTCGACTAGCGGTCCAGATACGCAGTATTTT,CASSYSTSGPDTQYF
.,.,TRBJ2-1,TRBV20-1,13,TGCAGTGCCCCGTCCAGGGGTTACAATGAGCAGTTCTTC,CSAPSRGYNEQFF
TRBD1,.,TRBJ1-2,TRBV5-1,14,TGCGCCAGCAGCCTACCGGGACAGGAAACGGGCTACACCTTC,CASSLPGQETGYTF
TRBD1,many,TRBJ2-2,TRBV24-1,18,TGTGCCACCAGTGATTTAAGAGGGGGCGCGGGTAACACCGGGGAGCTGTTTTTT,CATSDLRGGAGNTGELFF
.,many,TRBJ2-3,TRBV6-5,13,TGTGCCAGCAGTACTCGGGGTTTGGATACGCAGTATTTT,CASSTRGLDTQYF
.,.,TRBJ2-5,TRBV9,12,TGTGCCAGCAGCGTAGCGGGAGAGACCCAGTACTTC,CASSVAGETQYF
TRBD2,.,TRBJ2-7,TRBV4-2,19,TGTGCCAGCAGCCAGCAAGAGGTATTAGCGGGGGGGCCTGGCTACGAGCAGTACTTC,CASSQQEVLAGGPGYEQYF
.,.,TRBJ2-2,TRBV12-3/TRBV12-4,14,TGTGCCAGCCGCGGGGGACAGAACACCGGGGAGCTGTTTTTT,CASRGGQNTGELFF
.,few,TRBJ2-2,TRBV4-1,15,TGCGCCAGCAGCCAAGGAGACAGGTGGGCCGGGGAGCTGTTTTTT,CASSQGDRWAGELFF
TRBD1,.,TRBJ1-1,TRBV28,14,TGTGCCAGCAGTCGTTCCGGGACAGGGGGTGAGGCTTTCTTT,CASSRSGTGGEAFF
.,many,TRBJ2-3,TRBV6-1,14,TGTGCCAGCAGTGCGGACAGAACCACAGATACGCAGTATTTT,CASSADRTTDTQYF
TRBD2,few,TRBJ2-7,TRBV6-5,16,TGTGCCAGCAGTTACTCGGGACTAGCGGGGGACTTCGAGCAGTACTTC,CASSYSGLAGDFEQYF
.,few,TRBJ2-3,TRBV28,16,TGTGCCAGCAGTCCCCTAGGCCTTTCAGGCACAGATACGCAGTATTTT,CASSPLGLSGTDTQYF
.,.,TRBJ2-1,TRBV6-2/TRBV6-3,13,TGTGCCAGCAGTTATGAGAGATACAATGAGCAGTTCTTC,CASSYERYNEQFF
.,few,TRBJ2-3,TRBV4-3,17,TGCGCCAGCAGCCAAGATCGAAGAGCTAGCGGCACAGATACGCAGTATTTT,CASSQDRRASGTDTQYF
.,.,TRBJ2-2,TRBV4-1,14,TGCGCCAGCAGCCAGCTAGCAGGAACCGGGGAGCTGTTTTTT,CASSQLAGTGELFF
TRBD2,.,TRBJ2-3,TRBV28,15,TGTGCCAGCAGTTTGGTACTAGCGGGGACGGATACGCAGTATTTT,CASSLVLAGTDTQYF
TRBD1,.,TRBJ1-5,TRBV4-2,16,TGTGCCAGCAGCCAAACCGGGACAGGGGGTGACCAGCCCCAGCATTTT,CASSQTGTGGDQPQHF
TRBD2,many,TRBJ2-1,TRBV29-1,12,TGCAGCGTGGGGGCGGGAGGCGGAGAGCAGTTCTTC,CSVGAGGGEQFF
.,.,TRBJ1-1,TRBV25-1,13,TGTGCCAGCAGTGAAACCGGGGACACTGAAGCTTTCTTT,CASSETGDTEAFF
.,.,TRBJ2-3,TRBV2,16,TGTGCCAGCAAACCTCGATCCAGGACAGCCACAGATACGCAGTATTTT,CASKPRSRTATDTQYF
.,many,TRBJ1-2,TRBV10-3,11,TGTGCCACCCTCTCCGGGACAGGCTACACCTTC,CATLSGTGYTF